A selection of T cell receptor beta chains follows, all from one sample in a study of vaccination and CD4 T cells after COVID-19. No antigen has been assigned to these receptors. TCRdb reprocessed the PCR reads via MiXCR and lists one record per CDR3 protein. Here the sample spans approximately 8,100 distinct CDR3 sequences, 64% being singletons. Sequencing used CD4+ T cells from blood, cultured in vitro. Source of these receptors: a human donor who had recovered from COVID-19. The CDR3 runs from the conserved cysteine through the conserved F or W. A D gene is named only where the DNA matches it firmly. Expanded clones are given a class, and other clones once, few, many or no size at all.

clone size	V gene	D gene	J gene	CDR3 protein	CDR3 DNA
-	TRBV11-3	TRBD2	TRBJ2-7	CASSQGGTSGVSYEQYF	TGTGCCAGCAGCCAGGGCGGGACTAGCGGGGTCTCCTACGAGCAGTACTTC
few	TRBV7-7	-	TRBJ1-1	CASSLDLNTEAFF	TGTGCTAGCAGCTTGGACCTAAACACTGAAGCTTTCTTT
-	TRBV29-1	TRBD1	TRBJ1-2	CSVPGQGNYGYTF	TGCAGCGTTCCGGGACAGGGGAACTATGGCTACACCTTC
few	TRBV19	-	TRBJ1-2	CASSPGRIPYGYTF	TGTGCCAGTAGCCCGGGCCGAATTCCTTATGGCTACACCTTC
-	TRBV27	-	TRBJ1-2	CASSLWAATYGYTF	TGTGCCAGCAGTTTATGGGCCGCAACCTATGGCTACACCTTC
-	TRBV7-9	-	TRBJ1-4	CASSSSTGGRRTNEKLFF	TGTGCCAGCAGCTCCTCCACCGGGGGGCGGAGAACTAATGAAAAACTGTTTTTT
-	TRBV7-9	TRBD2	TRBJ2-7	CASSTFSGRAYEQYF	TGTGCCAGCAGCACATTCAGCGGGAGGGCCTACGAGCAGTACTTC
few	TRBV6-1	-	TRBJ2-5	CASRRQETQYF	TGTGCCAGCAGGCGTCAAGAGACCCAGTACTTC
-	TRBV11-3	-	TRBJ1-5	CASSLQENQPQHF	TGTGCCAGCAGCTTACAAGAGAATCAGCCCCAGCATTTT
-	TRBV2	-	TRBJ2-7	CASSLYNYEQYF	TGTGCCAGCAGTCTATACAACTACGAGCAGTACTTC
-	TRBV7-2	-	TRBJ2-7	CASRKTSRGGTYEQYF	TGTGCCAGCAGAAAAACGTCTAGGGGGGGGACCTACGAGCAGTACTTC